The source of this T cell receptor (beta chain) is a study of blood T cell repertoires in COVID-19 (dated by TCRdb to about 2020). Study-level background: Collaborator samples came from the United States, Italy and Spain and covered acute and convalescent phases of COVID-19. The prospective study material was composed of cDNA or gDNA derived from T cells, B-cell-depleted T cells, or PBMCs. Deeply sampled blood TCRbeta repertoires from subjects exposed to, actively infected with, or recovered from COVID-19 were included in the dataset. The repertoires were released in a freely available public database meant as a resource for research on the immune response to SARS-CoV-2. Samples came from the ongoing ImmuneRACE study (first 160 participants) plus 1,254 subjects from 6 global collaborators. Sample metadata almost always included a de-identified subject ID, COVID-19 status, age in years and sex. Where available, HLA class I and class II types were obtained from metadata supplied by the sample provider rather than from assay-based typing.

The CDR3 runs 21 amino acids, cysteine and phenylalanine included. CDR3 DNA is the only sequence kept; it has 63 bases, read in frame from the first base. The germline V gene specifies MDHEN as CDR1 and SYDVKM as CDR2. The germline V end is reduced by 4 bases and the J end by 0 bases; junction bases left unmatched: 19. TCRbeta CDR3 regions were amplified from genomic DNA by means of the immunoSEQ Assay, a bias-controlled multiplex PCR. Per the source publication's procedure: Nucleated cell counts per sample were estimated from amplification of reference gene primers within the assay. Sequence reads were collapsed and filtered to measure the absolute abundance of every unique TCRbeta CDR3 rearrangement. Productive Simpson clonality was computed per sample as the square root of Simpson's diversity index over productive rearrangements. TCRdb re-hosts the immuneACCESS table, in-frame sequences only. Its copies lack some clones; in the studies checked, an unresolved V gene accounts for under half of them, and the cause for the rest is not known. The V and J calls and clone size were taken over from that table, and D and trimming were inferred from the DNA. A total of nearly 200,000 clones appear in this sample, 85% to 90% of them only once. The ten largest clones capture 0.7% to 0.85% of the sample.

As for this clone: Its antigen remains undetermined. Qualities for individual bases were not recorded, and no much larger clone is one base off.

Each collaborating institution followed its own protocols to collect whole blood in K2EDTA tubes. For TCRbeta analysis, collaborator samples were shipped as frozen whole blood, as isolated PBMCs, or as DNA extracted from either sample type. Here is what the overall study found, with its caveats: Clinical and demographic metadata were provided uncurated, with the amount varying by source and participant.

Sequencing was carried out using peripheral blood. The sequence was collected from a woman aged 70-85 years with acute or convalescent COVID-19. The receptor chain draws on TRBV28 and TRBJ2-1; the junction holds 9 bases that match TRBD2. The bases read TGTGCCAGCAGTTCCCCAGCGGGAGGCATCCTAGGAAAGAGCTCCTACAATGAGCAGTTCTTC. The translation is CASSSPAGGILGKSSYNEQFF.